This T cell receptor beta chain stems from a study of T-cell reconstitution after alpha-beta-depleted transplantation in children. V shed 0 bases and J shed 4 bases, with 19 bases lying between them. The CDR3 extends over 18 amino acids. CDR1 LGHNA and CDR2 YNFKEQ come from the germline V gene. Unique molecular identifiers were used in preparing the TCRbeta library. TCRdb recomputed calls from the PCR reads with MiXCR, one row per CDR3 protein. The data show just over 950,000 distinct CDR3 sequences, about 29% seen once. With regard to this clonotype: The antigen is unknown.

Whole-study results and caveats: Several hundred expanded graft clones reportedly gave rise to the alpha-beta T cells present about two months after transplant. Diversity and T-cell counts at one year after transplant derived mostly from new T cells.

Source: PBMCs, mostly from graft donor cells, taken 360 days after TCRalphabeta/CD19-depleted stem cell transplant. This receptor was taken from a boy less than two years old who had a stem cell transplant for SCID, so the T cells may come from the graft donor. The rearrangement links TRBV4-2 to TRBJ2-1; D might be TRBD1 or TRBD2, each matching 6 bases. The CDR3 loop is CASSQDGGGIPSYNEQFF. CDR3 DNA: TGTGCCAGCAGCCAAGATGGAGGGGGGATCCCATCTTACAATGAGCAGTTCTTC.